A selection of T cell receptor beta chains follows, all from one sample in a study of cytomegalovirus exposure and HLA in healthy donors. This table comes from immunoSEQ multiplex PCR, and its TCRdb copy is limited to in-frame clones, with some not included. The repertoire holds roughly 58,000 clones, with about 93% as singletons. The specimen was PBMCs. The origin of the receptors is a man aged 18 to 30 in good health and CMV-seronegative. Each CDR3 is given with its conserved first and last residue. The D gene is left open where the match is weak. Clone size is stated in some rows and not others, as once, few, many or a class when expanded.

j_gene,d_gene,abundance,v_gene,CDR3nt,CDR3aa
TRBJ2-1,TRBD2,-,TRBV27,TGTGCCAGCAGTTTATGGGGGACCGGGACTAGCGCCTACAATGAGCAGTTCTTC,CASSLWGTGTSAYNEQFF
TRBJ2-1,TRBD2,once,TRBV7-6,TGTGCCAGCAGCCCCTCGGGGAGGGCTAACAATGAGCAGTTCTTC,CASSPSGRANNEQFF
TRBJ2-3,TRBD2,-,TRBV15,TGTGCCACCAGCACTAGCGGGAGCACAGATACGCAGTATTTT,CATSTSGSTDTQYF
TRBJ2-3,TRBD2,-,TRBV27,TGTGCCAGCAGTTTAAGTCAGGCAGGGGAGGAAGCGGGAGTGTGGTATGTGCACAGATACGCAGTATTT,CASSLSQAGEEAGVWYVHRYAVF
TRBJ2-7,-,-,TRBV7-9,TGTGCCAGCAGCCCTGTGACAGGAGTCAAAGAGCAGTACTTC,CASSPVTGVKEQYF
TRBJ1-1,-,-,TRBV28,TGTGCCAGCAGTTTATCACCTGTAACAGGGATCGGGGAAGCTTTCTTT,CASSLSPVTGIGEAFF
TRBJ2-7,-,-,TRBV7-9,TGTGCCAGCAGCTTTAGCTCCTACGAGCAGTACTTC,CASSFSSYEQYF
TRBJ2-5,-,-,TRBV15,TGTGCCACCAGCAGAGGGCGAGGACACTTGAAAGTGGAGACCCAGTACTTC,CATSRGRGHLKVETQYF
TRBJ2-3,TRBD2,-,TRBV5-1,TGCGCCAGCAGCTTGGTAATCGGGGGACTAGCCAAGGGGACGGATACGCAGTATTTT,CASSLVIGGLAKGTDTQYF
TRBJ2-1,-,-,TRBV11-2,TGTGCCAGCAGCCCCGGAGATGATTACAATGAGCAGTTCTTC,CASSPGDDYNEQFF
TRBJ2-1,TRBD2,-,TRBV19,TGTGCCAGTAGTTTCGCGGGAGGCTCCTACAATGAGCAGTTCTTC,CASSFAGGSYNEQFF
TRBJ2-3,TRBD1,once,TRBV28,TGTGCCAGCAGTTTTGACAGGGACACAGATACGCAGTATTTT,CASSFDRDTDTQYF
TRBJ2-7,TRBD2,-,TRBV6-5,TGTGCCAGCAGTTACGACGGACTAGCGGGTAACTACGAGCAGTACTTC,CASSYDGLAGNYEQYF
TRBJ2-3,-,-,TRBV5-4,TGTGCCAGCAGCTCGTCAGATACGCAGTATTTT,CASSSSDTQYF
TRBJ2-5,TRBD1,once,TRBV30,TGTGCCTGGAGCAGGGGGAACCAAGAGACCCAGTACTTC,CAWSRGNQETQYF
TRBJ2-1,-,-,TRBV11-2,TGTGCCAGCAGCTTAGCCGGGGTGGGATTCAATGAGCAGTTCTTC,CASSLAGVGFNEQFF
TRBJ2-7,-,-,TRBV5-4,TGTGCCAGCAGCTTGGCAGGCGCCCACGAGCAGTACTTC,CASSLAGAHEQYF
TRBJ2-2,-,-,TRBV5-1,TGCGCCAGCAGCCCCGATCCCCAGTCCGGGGAGCTGTTTTTT,CASSPDPQSGELFF
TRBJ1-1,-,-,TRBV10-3,TGTGCCATCAGTGAACGGACAGAAGCTTTCTTT,CAISERTEAFF
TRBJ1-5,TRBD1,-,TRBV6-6,TGTGCCAGCAGTTACCGTGGACAGGGGCGTCTACAGCCCCAGCATTTT,CASSYRGQGRLQPQHF
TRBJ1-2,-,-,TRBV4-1,TGCGCCAGCAGCCATCCTACCCGGGATGGCTACACCTTC,CASSHPTRDGYTF
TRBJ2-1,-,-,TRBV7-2,TGTGCCAGCAGCCCGGTAGCGGGGACAGGGTACAATGAGCAGTTCTTC,CASSPVAGTGYNEQFF
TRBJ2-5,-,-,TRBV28,TGTGCCAGCAGTTTACTGTACCAAGAGACCCAGTACTTC,CASSLLYQETQYF
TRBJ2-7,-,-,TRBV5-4,TGTGCCAGCAGCTTGGGCGGGAACTCCTACGAGCAGTACTTC,CASSLGGNSYEQYF
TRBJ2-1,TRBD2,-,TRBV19,TGTGCCAGTAGTATAGGTGGGGGGGGTAAAGGGCAGTTCTTC,CASSIGGGGKGQFF
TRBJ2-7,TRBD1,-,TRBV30,TGTGCCTGGCATCCCGGGACAGGGACCTACGAGCAGTACTTC,CAWHPGTGTYEQYF
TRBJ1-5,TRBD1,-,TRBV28,TGTGCCAGCAGTCGGAGACAGGGAGAGGGTCGGGCCCAGCCCCAGCATTTT,CASSRRQGEGRAQPQHF
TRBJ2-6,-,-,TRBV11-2,TGTGCCAGCAGCTTCAGCTCTGGGGCCAACGTCCTGACTTTC,CASSFSSGANVLTF
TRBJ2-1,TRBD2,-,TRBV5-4,TGTGCCAGCAGGCTCGGGACTAGCGAGAACAATGAGCAGTTCTTC,CASRLGTSENNEQFF
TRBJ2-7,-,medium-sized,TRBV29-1,TGCAGCGTTGAAGAGGGAGTAGGGAACGAGCAGTACTTC,CSVEEGVGNEQYF
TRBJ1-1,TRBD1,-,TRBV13,TGTGCCAGCAGCTTGGGGACAGAGACCCAAGAAGCTTTCTTT,CASSLGTETQEAFF
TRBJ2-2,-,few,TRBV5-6,TGTGCCAGCAGCTCATTCACTAGGACCGGGGAGCTGTTTTTT,CASSSFTRTGELFF
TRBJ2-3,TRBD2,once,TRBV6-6,TGTGCCAGCAGCTCGACTAGCGGGAAATCAGATACGCAGTATTTT,CASSSTSGKSDTQYF
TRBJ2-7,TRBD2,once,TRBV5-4,TGTGCCAGCAGCCCGGCGGGGCGGGAGACCTACGAGCAGTACTTC,CASSPAGRETYEQYF